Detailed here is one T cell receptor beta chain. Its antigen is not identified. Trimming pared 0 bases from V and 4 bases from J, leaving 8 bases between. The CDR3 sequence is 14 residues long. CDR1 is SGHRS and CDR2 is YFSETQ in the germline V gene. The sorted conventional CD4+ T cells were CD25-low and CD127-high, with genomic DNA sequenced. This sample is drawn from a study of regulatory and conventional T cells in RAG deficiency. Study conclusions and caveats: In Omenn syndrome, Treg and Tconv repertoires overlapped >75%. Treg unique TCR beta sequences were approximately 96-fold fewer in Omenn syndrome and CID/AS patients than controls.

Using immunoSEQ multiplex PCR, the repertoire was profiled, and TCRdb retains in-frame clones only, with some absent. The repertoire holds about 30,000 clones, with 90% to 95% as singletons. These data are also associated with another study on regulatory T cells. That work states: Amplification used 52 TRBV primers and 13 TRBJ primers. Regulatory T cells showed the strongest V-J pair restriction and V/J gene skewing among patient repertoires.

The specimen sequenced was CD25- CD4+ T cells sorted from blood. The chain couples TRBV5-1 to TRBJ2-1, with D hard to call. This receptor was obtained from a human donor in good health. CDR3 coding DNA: TGCGCCAGCAGCTTGGAGACTTCTTACAATGAGCAGTTCTTC. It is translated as CASSLETSYNEQFF.